What follows are 3 T cell receptor beta chains derived from one specimen sequenced in a study of cytomegalovirus exposure and HLA in healthy donors. The PCR made use of 60 Vbeta and 13 Jbeta primers. Sequencing was performed with immunoSEQ multiplex PCR; in TCRdb, only in-frame clones are kept and a portion is missing. The repertoire has 35,000 to 45,000 clones, around 58% of them found once; the top ten carry 12%. The material sequenced was PBMCs. The receptors here all came from a man in his fifties or sixties in good health and CMV-seropositive.

This clone was detected a few times. The V and J genes are TRBV5-1 and TRBJ2-1, with TRBD1 matching 9 bases. J lost 6 bases, V lost 7 bases, and 11 bases had no gene match. CDR3 length: 15 residues. Germline CDR1 is SGHRS and CDR2 is YFSETQ. The CDR3: CASGILDRGFNEQFF. CDR3 coding DNA: TGCGCCAGCGGAATCCTGGACAGGGGTTTCAATGAGCAGTTCTTC.

The J gene is TRBJ2-7, the V gene TRBV5-8; D call uncertain. With 4 bases removed from V and 3 bases from J, the gap between germline ends came to 5 bases. This CDR3 comprises 11 residues. CDR1 is SGHTS, CDR2 YDEGEE, per germline. The CDR3 protein is CASSLIYEQYF. The CDR3 DNA reads TGTGCCAGCAGCCTAATCTACGAGCAGTACTTC.

The J gene is TRBJ1-1, the V gene TRBV7-2; 7 bases are shared with TRBD1. This CDR3 spans 13 amino acids. Trimming removed 3 bases from V and 5 bases from J; junction bases left unmatched: 3. Per germline, CDR1 SGHTA and CDR2 FQGNSA. The CDR3 protein is CASSLGGQTEAFF. The CDR3 bases are TGTGCCAGCAGCTTGGGGGGACAGACTGAAGCTTTCTTT.